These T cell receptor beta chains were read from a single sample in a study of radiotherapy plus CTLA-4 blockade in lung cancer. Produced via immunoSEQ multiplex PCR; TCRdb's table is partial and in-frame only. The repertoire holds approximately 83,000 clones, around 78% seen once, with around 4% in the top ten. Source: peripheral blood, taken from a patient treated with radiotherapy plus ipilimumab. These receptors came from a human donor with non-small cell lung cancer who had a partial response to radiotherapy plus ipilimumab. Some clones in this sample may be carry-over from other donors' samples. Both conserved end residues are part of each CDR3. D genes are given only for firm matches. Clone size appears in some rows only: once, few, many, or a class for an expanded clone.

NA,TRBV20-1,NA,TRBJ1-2,CSARAFGYTF,TGCAGTGCTAGGGCATTTGGCTACACCTTC
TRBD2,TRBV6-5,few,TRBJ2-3,CASASGRGDTQYF,TGTGCCAGCGCTAGCGGGAGAGGAGATACGCAGTATTTT
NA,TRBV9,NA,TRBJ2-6,CASSVELNSGANVLTF,TGTGCCAGCAGCGTAGAACTGAACTCTGGGGCCAACGTCCTGACTTTC
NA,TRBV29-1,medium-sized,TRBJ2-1,CSVGLPGDRGEQFF,TGCAGCGTTGGGCTGCCGGGAGATAGGGGTGAGCAGTTCTTC
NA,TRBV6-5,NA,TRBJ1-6,CASRNGGTYNSPLHF,TGTGCCAGCAGAAACGGGGGAACCTATAATTCACCCCTCCACTTT
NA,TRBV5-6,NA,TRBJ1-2,CASKRGVYYGYTF,TGTGCCAGCAAGCGGGGGGTGTACTATGGCTACACCTTC
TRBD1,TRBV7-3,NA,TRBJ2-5,CASSLMGTEGETQYF,TGTGCCAGCAGCTTAATGGGGACAGAAGGAGAGACCCAGTACTTC
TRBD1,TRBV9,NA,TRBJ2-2,CASSTRGQADTGELFF,TGTGCCAGCAGCACCCGAGGACAGGCGGATACCGGGGAGCTGTTTTTT
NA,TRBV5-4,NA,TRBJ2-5,CASSLSQETQYF,TGTGCCAGCAGCTTGTCGCAAGAGACCCAGTACTTC
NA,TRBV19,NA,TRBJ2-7,CASSMREFYEQYF,TGTGCCAGTAGCATGAGAGAGTTCTACGAGCAGTACTTC
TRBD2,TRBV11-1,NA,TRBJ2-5,CASSIGLAGEQETQYF,TGTGCCAGCAGCATCGGACTAGCGGGGGAACAAGAGACCCAGTACTTC
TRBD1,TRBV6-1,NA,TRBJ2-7,CASSPGTGLEQYF,TGTGCCAGCAGTCCCGGGACAGGGCTCGAGCAGTACTTC
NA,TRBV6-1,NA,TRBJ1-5,CASSVQPGRPNQPQHF,TGTGCCAGCAGTGTCCAGCCTGGCAGGCCGAATCAGCCCCAGCATTTT
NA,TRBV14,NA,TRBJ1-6,CASSQESGRRPLHF,TGTGCCAGCAGCCAAGAGTCCGGTAGGAGACCCCTCCACTTT
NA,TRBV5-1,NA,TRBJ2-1,CASSLALGGGWKQFF,TGCGCCAGCAGCTTGGCCTTGGGCGGGGGCTGGAAGCAGTTCTTC
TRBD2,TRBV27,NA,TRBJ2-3,CASSPFAGVTDTQYF,TGTGCCAGCAGTCCCTTTGCGGGGGTCACAGATACGCAGTATTTT
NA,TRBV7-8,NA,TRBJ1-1,CASSLARGRAIEAFF,TGTGCCAGCAGCTTAGCGAGAGGCAGGGCGATTGAAGCTTTCTTT
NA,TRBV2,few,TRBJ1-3,CASSGLISGNTIYF,TGTGCCAGCAGTGGACTGATCTCTGGAAACACCATATATTTT
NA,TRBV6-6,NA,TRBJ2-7,CASGGHGSYEQYF,TGTGCCAGCGGGGGACACGGATCCTACGAGCAGTACTTC
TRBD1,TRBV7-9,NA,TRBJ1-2,CASSLGETGHGYTF,TGTGCCAGCAGCTTAGGTGAGACAGGGCATGGCTACACCTTC
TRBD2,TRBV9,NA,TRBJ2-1,CASSVGGGSYNEQFF,TGTGCCAGCAGCGTTGGCGGGGGCTCCTACAATGAGCAGTTCTTC
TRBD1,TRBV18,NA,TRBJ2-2,CASSQTGALTLNTGELFF,TGTGCCAGCTCTCAGACAGGGGCCCTAACACTCAACACCGGGGAGCTGTTTTTT
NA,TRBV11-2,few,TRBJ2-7,CASSLVSAPGYEQYF,TGTGCCAGCAGCTTAGTCTCAGCTCCGGGCTACGAGCAGTACTTC
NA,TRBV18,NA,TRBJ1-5,CASSPFGDIFPQHF,TGTGCCAGCTCACCATTCGGGGACATTTTTCCCCAGCATTTT
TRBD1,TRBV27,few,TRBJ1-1,CASRRDRWNTEAFF,TGTGCCAGCAGGCGGGACAGATGGAACACTGAAGCTTTCTTT
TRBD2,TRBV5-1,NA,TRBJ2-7,CASSYSSGGSYEQYF,TGCGCCAGCAGCTATTCTAGCGGGGGCTCCTACGAGCAGTACTTC
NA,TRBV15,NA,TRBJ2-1,CATSRDRGPYNEQFF,TGTGCCACCAGCAGAGACAGGGGTCCCTACAATGAGCAGTTCTTC
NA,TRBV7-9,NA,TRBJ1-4,CASSPRVGGEDEKLFF,TGTGCCAGCAGCCCCCGGGTAGGTGGAGAGGATGAAAAACTGTTTTTT
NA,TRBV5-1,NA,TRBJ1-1,CASSLRPRVNSEAFF,TGCGCCAGCAGCTTACGCCCGAGGGTGAATTCTGAAGCTTTCTTT
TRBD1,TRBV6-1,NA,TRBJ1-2,CASSWGARTGGSYTF,TGTGCCAGCAGTTGGGGTGCTCGGACAGGGGGATCCTACACCTTC
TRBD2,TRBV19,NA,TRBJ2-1,CASSVSGSIEQFF,TGTGCCAGTAGTGTTAGCGGGAGCATTGAGCAGTTCTTC
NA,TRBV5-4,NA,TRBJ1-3,CASSLHPSEGASGGNTIYF,TGTGCCAGCAGCTTGCACCCATCCGAAGGGGCTTCTGGTGGAAACACCATATATTTT
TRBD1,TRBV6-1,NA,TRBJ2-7,CASSGRDRVLHEQYF,TGTGCCAGCAGTGGCCGGGACAGGGTATTGCACGAGCAGTACTTC
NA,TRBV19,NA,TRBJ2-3,CARLITTTLRRLRENTDTQYF,TGTGCCAGGTTGATTACTACAACCCTCCGTCGGTTACGGGAGAACACAGATACGCAGTATTTT
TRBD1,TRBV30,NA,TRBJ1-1,CAWSVYRGETRKRINTEAFF,TGTGCCTGGAGTGTGTACAGGGGTGAAACTCGGAAAAGGATAAACACTGAAGCTTTCTTT
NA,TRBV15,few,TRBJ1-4,CATSRWRGNEKLFF,TGTGCCACCAGCAGGTGGAGGGGTAATGAAAAACTGTTTTTT
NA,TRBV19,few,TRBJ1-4,CASRYAGQSNEKLFF,TGTGCCAGCAGGTATGCCGGTCAGAGTAATGAAAAACTGTTTTTT
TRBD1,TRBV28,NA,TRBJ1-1,CASSLGDRVAFF,TGTGCCAGCAGTTTAGGGGACAGGGTCGCTTTCTTT
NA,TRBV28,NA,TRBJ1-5,CASSLGRGWDQPQHF,TGTGCCAGCAGTTTAGGCAGGGGTTGGGATCAGCCCCAGCATTTT
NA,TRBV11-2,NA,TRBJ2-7,CASSLDQWSGEQYF,TGTGCCAGCAGCTTAGATCAATGGTCCGGCGAGCAGTACTTC
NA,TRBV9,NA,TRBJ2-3,CASSVASGTSTDTQYF,TGTGCCAGCAGCGTAGCCTCCGGGACTAGCACAGATACGCAGTATTTT
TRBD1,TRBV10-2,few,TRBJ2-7,CASGQSYEQYF,TGCGCCTCGGGACAGTCCTACGAGCAGTACTTC
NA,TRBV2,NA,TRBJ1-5,CASSRFGTSVNQPQHF,TGTGCCAGCAGTCGTTTCGGGACATCGGTAAACCAGCCCCAGCATTTT
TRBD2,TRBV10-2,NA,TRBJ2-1,CASSGTSGSSYNEQFF,TGCGCCAGCAGTGGGACTAGTGGGAGCTCCTACAATGAGCAGTTCTTC
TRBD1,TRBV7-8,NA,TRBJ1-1,CASSLTGVASAEAFF,TGTGCCAGCAGCTTGACAGGGGTGGCATCTGCTGAAGCTTTCTTT
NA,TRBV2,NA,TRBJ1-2,CASKETGNNYGYTF,TGTGCCAGCAAAGAAACAGGGAATAACTATGGCTACACCTTC
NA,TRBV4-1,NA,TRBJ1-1,CASSLSGPDSEAFF,TGCGCCAGCAGCCTATCGGGTCCTGATTCTGAAGCTTTCTTT
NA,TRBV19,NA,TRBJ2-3,CASSIRPGNTDTQYF,TGTGCCAGTAGTATACGGCCAGGGAACACAGATACGCAGTATTTT
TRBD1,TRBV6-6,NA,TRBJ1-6,CASNQGQSPLHF,TGTGCCAGCAATCAGGGACAGTCCCCCCTCCACTTT
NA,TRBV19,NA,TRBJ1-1,CASKRGNYQLNTEAFF,TGTGCCAGTAAGAGGGGGAACTATCAACTGAACACTGAAGCTTTCTTT
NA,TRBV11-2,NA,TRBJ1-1,CASSPLRTANTEAFF,TGTGCCAGCAGCCCACTTAGGACAGCTAACACTGAAGCTTTCTTT
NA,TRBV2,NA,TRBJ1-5,CASSDILRGNQPQHF,TGTGCCAGCAGTGATATATTACGGGGAAATCAGCCCCAGCATTTT
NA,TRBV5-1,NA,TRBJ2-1,CASSQSQGRGINEQFF,TGCGCCAGCAGCCAAAGCCAGGGGAGGGGAATAAATGAGCAGTTCTTC
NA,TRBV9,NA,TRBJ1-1,CASSVVGAYTEAFF,TGTGCCAGCAGCGTAGTTGGGGCTTACACTGAAGCTTTCTTT
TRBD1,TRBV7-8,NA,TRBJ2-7,CASSLSGGWGEQYF,TGTGCCAGCAGCTTATCAGGGGGCTGGGGCGAGCAGTACTTC
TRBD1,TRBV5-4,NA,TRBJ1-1,CASSPYAGGAGQAFF,TGTGCCAGCAGCCCCTACGCAGGGGGCGCCGGGCAAGCTTTCTTT
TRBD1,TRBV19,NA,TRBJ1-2,CASSSPGTGGIGYTF,TGTGCCAGTAGTTCGCCCGGGACAGGGGGCATTGGCTACACCTTC
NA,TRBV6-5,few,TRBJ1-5,CASTGSTPQHF,TGTGCCAGCACGGGATCTACGCCCCAGCATTTT
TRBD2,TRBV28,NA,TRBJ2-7,CATKTSGRYEQYF,TGTGCCACTAAGACTAGCGGGAGATACGAGCAGTACTTC
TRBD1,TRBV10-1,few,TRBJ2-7,CASSVSGQWGEQYF,TGCGCCAGCAGTGTTTCGGGACAGTGGGGCGAGCAGTACTTC